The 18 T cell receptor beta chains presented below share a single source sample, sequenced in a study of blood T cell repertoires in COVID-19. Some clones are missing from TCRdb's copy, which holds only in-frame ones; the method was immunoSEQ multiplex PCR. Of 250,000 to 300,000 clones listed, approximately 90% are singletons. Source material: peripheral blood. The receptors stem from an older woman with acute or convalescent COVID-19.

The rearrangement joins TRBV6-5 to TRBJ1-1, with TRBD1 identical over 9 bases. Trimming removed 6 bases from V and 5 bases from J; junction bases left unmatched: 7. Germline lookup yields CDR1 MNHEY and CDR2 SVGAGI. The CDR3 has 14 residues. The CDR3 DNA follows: TGTGCCAGCAGCGTGGACAGGGGTAGGACTGAAGCTTTCTTT. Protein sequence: CASSVDRGRTEAFF.

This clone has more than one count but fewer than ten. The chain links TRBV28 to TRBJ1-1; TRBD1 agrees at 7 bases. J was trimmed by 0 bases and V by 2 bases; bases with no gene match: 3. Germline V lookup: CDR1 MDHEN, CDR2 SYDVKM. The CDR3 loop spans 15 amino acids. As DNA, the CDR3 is TGTGCCAGCAGTTTACCGGGACAGTTGAACACTGAAGCTTTCTTT. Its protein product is CASSLPGQLNTEAFF.

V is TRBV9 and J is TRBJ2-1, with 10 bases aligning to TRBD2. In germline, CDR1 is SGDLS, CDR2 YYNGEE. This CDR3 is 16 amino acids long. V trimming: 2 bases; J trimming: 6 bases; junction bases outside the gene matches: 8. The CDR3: CASSVEGLAGANEQFF. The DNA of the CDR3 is TGTGCCAGCAGCGTGGAAGGGCTAGCGGGAGCCAATGAGCAGTTCTTC.

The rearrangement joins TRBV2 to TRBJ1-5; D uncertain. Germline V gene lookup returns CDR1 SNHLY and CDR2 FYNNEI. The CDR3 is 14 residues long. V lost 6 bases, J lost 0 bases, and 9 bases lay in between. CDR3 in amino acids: CASRLEGSNQPQHF. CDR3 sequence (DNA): TGTGCCAGCAGGTTGGAGGGTAGCAATCAGCCCCAGCATTTT.

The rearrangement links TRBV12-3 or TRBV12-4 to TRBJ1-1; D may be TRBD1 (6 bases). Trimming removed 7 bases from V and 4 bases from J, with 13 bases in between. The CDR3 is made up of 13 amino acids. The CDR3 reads CASTPRGSTEAFF. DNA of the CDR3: TGTGCCAGCACCCCGAGGGGGAGCACTGAAGCTTTCTTT.

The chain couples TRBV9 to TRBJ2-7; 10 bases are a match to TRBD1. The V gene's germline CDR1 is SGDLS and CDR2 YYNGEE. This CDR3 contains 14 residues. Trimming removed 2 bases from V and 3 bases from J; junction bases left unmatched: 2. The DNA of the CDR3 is TGTGCCAGCAGCGTCGGGACAGGGGTCTACGAGCAGTACTTC. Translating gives CASSVGTGVYEQYF.

The CDR3 bases are TGTGCCAGCAGCCAGGCGTTAAGACAGGGGAGGGAGACCCAGTACTTC. Its translation: CASSQALRQGRETQYF. V and J are TRBV14 and TRBJ2-5, with 8 bases lining up with TRBD1. Unmatched junction bases numbered 11, after V lost 3 bases and J lost 5 bases. The CDR3 has 16 residues. The germline V gene encodes CDR1 SGHDN and CDR2 FVKESK.

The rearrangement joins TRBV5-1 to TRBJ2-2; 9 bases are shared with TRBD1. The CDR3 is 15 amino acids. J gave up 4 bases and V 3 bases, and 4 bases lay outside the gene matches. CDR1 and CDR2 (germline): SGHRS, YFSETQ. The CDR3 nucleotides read TGCGCCAGCAGCTCGGGACAGGGCGGCACCGGGGAGCTGTTTTTT. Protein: CASSSGQGGTGELFF. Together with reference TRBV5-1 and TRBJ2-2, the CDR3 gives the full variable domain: KAGVTQTPRYLIKTRGQQVTLSCSPISGHRSVSWYQQTPGQGLQFLFEYFSETQRNKGNFPGRFSGRQFSNSRSEMNVSTLELGDSALYLCASSSGQGGTGELFFGEGSRLTVL.

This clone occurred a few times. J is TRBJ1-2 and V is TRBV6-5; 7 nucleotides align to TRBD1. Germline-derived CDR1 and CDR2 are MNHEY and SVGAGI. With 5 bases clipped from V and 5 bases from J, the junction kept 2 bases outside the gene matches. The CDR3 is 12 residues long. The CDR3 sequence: CASSPGGYGYTF. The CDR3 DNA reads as TGTGCCAGCAGTCCAGGGGGATATGGCTACACCTTC.

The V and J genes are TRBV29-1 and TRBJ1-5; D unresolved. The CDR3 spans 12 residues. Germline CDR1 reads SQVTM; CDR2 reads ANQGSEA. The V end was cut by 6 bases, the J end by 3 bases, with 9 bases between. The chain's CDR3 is CSVSSFNQPQHF. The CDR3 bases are TGCAGCGTGTCCTCGTTCAATCAGCCCCAGCATTTT.

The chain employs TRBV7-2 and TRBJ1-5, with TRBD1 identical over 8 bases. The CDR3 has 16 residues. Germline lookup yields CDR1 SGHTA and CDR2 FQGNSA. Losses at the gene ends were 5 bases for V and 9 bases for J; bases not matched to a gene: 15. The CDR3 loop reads CASSVSPDRVVLPQHF. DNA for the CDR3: TGTGCCAGCAGCGTTAGTCCGGACAGGGTGGTTCTGCCCCAGCATTTT. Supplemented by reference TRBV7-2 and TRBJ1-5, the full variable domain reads GAGVSQSPSNKVTEKGKDVELRCDPISGHTALYWYRQSLGQGLEFLIYFQGNSAPDKSGLPSDRFSAERTGGSVSTLTIQRTQQEDSAVYLCASSVSPDRVVLPQHFGDGTRLSIL.

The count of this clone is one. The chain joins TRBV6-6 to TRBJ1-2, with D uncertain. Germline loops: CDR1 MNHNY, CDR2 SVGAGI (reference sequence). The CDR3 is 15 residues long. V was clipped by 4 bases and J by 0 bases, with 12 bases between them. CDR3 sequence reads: CASSFMQSANYGYTF. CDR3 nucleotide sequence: TGTGCCAGCAGTTTTATGCAGTCAGCTAACTATGGCTACACCTTC.

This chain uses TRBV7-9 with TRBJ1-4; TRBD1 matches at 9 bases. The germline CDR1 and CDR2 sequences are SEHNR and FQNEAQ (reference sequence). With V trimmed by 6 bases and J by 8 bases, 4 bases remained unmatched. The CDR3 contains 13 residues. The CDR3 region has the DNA TGTGCCAGCAGGTGGGACAGGGAGGAAAAACTGTTTTTT. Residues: CASRWDREEKLFF. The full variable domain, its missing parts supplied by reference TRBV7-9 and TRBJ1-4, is DTGVSQNPRHKITKRGQNVTFRCDPISEHNRLYWYRQTLGQGPEFLTYFQNEAQLEKSRLLSDRFSAERPKGSFSTLEIQRTEQGDSAMYLCASRWDREEKLFFGSGTQLSVL.

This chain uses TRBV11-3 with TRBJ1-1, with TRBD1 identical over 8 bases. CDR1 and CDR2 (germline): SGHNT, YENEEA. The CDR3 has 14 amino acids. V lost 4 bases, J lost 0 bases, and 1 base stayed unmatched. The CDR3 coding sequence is TGTGCCAGCAGCTCAGGGGGCGTGAACACTGAAGCTTTCTTT. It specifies CASSSGGVNTEAFF.

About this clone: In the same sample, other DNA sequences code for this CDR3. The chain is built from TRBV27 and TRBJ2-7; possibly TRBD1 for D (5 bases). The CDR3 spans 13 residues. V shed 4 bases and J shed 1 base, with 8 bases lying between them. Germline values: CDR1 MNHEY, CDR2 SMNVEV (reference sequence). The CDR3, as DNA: TGTGCCAGCAGTTGGGCAGGGTCCTACGAGCAGTACTTC. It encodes CASSWAGSYEQYF.

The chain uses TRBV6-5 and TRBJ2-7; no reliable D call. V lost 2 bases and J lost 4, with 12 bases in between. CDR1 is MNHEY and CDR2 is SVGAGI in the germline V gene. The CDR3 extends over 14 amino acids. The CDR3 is CASSYLSVGYEQYF. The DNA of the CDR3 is TGTGCCAGCAGTTACCTGTCGGTCGGGTACGAGCAGTACTTC.

CDR3 residues: CASSFAGSTDTQYF. DNA of the CDR3: TGTGCCAGCAGTTTCGCGGGGAGCACAGATACGCAGTATTTT. The chain has TRBV27 and TRBJ2-3, with TRBD2 as a possible D gene (6 bases). In germline, CDR1 is MNHEY, CDR2 SMNVEV (reference sequence). Trimming left V 3 bases short and J 0 bases short, with 7 bases between. The CDR3 is made up of 14 amino acids.

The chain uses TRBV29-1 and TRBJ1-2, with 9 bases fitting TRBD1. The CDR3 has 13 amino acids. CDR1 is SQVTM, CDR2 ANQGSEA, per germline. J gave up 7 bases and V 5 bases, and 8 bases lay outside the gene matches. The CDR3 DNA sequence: TGCAGCGTTCCGGGACAGGGAGAGTCTGGCTACACCTTC. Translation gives CSVPGQGESGYTF.